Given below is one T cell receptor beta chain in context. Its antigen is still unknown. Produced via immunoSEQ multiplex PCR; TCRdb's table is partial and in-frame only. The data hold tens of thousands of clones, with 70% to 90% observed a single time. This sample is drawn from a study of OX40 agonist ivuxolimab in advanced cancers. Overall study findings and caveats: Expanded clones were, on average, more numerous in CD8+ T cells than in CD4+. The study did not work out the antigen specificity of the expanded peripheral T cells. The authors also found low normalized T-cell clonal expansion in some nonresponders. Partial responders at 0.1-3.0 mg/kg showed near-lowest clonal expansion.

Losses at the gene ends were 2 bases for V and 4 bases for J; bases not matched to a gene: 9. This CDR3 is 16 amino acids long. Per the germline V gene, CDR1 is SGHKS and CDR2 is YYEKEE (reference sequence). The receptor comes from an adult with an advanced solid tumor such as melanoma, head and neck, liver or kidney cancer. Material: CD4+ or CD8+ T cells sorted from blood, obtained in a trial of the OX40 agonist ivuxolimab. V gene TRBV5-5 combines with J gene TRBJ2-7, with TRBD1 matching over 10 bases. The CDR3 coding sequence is TGTGCCAGCAGCTTACGAGGGACAGGGGTTTCTTACGAGCAGTACTTC. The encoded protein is CASSLRGTGVSYEQYF.